Following are 9 T cell receptor beta chains from one sample sequenced in a study of breast tumors, draining lymph nodes, adjacent tissues. TCRdb re-analysed the multiplex PCR reads in MiXCR, keeping a single row per CDR3 protein. This sample has more than 80,000 distinct CDR3 sequences, with around 30% found just once. Breast cancer patients provided tissue from their axillary draining lymph nodes. Material: axillary lymph node tissue. These receptor sequences come from a female donor with breast cancer. Some clones in this sample may be carry-over from other donors' samples.

This clonotype was seen at least ten times. The chain links TRBV6-2 or TRBV6-3 to TRBJ2-2; 9 positions agree with TRBD2. V lost 5 bases, J lost 4 bases, and 5 bases stayed unmatched. The CDR3 length is 15 residues. From germline, CDR1 is MNHEY and CDR2 SVGEGT. This chain's CDR3 is CASSRLAASTGELFF. Here the CDR3 DNA reads TGTGCCAGCAGTCGACTAGCGGCATCCACCGGGGAGCTGTTTTTT.

V gene TRBV20-1 combines with J gene TRBJ2-3; the match to TRBD2 covers 14 bases. V shed 1 base, J shed 5 bases, and the junction held 5 bases outside the gene matches. This CDR3 comprises 16 residues. CDR1 and CDR2 (germline): DFQATT, SNEGSKA (reference sequence). The CDR3 nucleotides read TGCAGTGCTAGAGTGGGGACTAGCGGGGGTGTAGATACGCAGTATTTT. It is translated as CSARVGTSGGVDTQYF.

In regard to this clonotype: The CDR3 does not end in the conserved phenylalanine or tryptophan, so this is likely a read error. The J gene is TRBJ2-1, the V gene TRBV19; TRBD1 might be the D (6 bases). The germline CDR1 and CDR2 sequences are LNHDA and SQIVND (reference sequence). CDR3 length: 15 amino acids. CDR3 residues: CASSTGKGYLNEQFL. In nucleotides, the CDR3 is TGCGCCAGTAGTACAGGGAAAGGTTATCTGAATGAGCAGTTCCTC.

Many counts were recorded for this clonotype. The gene calls are TRBV20-1 and TRBJ1-2; the match to TRBD1 covers 12 bases. CDR3 length: 14 residues. Germline CDR1 reads DFQATT; CDR2 reads SNEGSKA (reference sequence). The V and J ends lost 5 bases and 7 bases, in that order; junction bases with no gene match: 8. CDR3 in DNA: TGCAGTGCTCGGGACAGGGGGCAAATGGGTGGCTACACCTTC. This translates into CSARDRGQMGGYTF.

This clonotype occurred once. This sequence joins TRBV27 and TRBJ1-6; TRBD1 matches at 7 bases. The CDR3 extends over 14 amino acids. V dropped 4 bases and J dropped 11; count of bases not matched to a gene: 8. CDR1 MNHEY and CDR2 SMNVEV come from the germline V gene (reference sequence). The CDR3 loop reads CASSSQTGYPPLHF. The CDR3, as DNA: TGTGCCAGCAGTTCTCAGACAGGGTACCCACCCCTCCACTTT.

This clonotype was counted at least ten times. The rearrangement uses TRBV7-3 and TRBJ2-3; TRBD2 matches 12 bases. The length of the CDR3 is 16 residues. Germline V gene lookup returns CDR1 SGHTA and CDR2 FQGTGA. V gave up 4 bases and J gave up 4 bases; unmatched junction bases: 6. The CDR3 sequence is CASSSMTSGSPDTQYF. The CDR3 DNA sequence: TGTGCCAGCAGCTCCATGACTAGCGGGAGCCCAGATACGCAGTATTTT.

For this clonotype: A read error is possible here, since a much larger clone lies one base away. This chain uses TRBV7-2 with TRBJ2-1; a weak D match, TRBD2 (7 bases). The CDR3 runs to 15 residues. Germline lookup yields CDR1 SGHTA and CDR2 FQGNSA. Trimming removed 5 bases at V and 8 bases at J, with 19 bases between. The CDR3 coding sequence is TGTGCCAGCAGCCCAGAGGGGGGGGGTAGTGATGAGCAGTTCTTC. It translates to CASSPEGGGSDEQFF.

This clonotype was detected many times. The genes are TRBV6-1 and TRBJ1-5, with 10 positions matching TRBD1. The J segment lost 0 bases and the V segment lost 4 bases, leaving 0 bases of the junction unmatched. Germline CDR1 MNHNS, CDR2 SASEGT. CDR3 length: 15 amino acids. The CDR3 region has the DNA TGTGCCAGCAGTGGGACAGGGGGTAGCAATCAGCCCCAGCATTTT. Translated, it gives CASSGTGGSNQPQHF.

This clonotype was observed many times. The CDR3 loop reads CASSEAVLAGPTDTQYF. The CDR3 bases are TGTGCCAGCAGTGAAGCGGTATTAGCGGGACCCACAGATACGCAGTATTTT. The chain employs TRBV6-1 and TRBJ2-3, with 8 bases identical to TRBD2. The CDR3 loop spans 17 amino acids. The trim removed 0 bases at V and 2 bases at J, leaving 7 bases unmatched. Germline CDR1 reads MNHNS; CDR2 reads SASEGT.